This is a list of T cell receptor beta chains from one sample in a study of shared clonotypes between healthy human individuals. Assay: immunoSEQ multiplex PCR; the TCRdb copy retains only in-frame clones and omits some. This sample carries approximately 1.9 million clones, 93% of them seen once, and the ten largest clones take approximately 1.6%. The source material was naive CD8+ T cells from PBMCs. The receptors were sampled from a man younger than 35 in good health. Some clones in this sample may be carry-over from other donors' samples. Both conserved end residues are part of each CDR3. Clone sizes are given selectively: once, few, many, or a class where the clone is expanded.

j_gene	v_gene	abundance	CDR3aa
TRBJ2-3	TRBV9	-	CASNGGRGDTQYF
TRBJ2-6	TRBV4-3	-	CASSQGRSGANVLTF
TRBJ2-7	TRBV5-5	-	CASSWTSGTYEQYF
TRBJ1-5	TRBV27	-	CASSLLNRIDQPQHF
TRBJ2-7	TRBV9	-	CASSVGLAGTYEQYF
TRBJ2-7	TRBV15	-	CATSDTYYEQYF
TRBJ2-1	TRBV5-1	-	CASSLGLALHNEQFF
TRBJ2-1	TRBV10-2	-	CASSVLGPGPNEQFF
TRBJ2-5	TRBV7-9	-	CASSLLGQGSFETQYF
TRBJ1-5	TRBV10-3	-	CAISESKTVLMGPSNQPQHF
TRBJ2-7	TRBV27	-	CASSLSGEQYF
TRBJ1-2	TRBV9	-	CASSGDRIFYGYTF
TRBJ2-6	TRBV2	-	CASSEALRISGANVLTF
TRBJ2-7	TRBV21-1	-	CASRPGPDSYEQYF
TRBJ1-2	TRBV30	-	CAWSVVADYGYTF
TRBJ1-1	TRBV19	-	CASGDSNTEAFF
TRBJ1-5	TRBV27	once	CASSLSITQPQHF
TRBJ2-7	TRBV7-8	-	CASSPGLAGLPYEQYF
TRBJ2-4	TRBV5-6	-	CASSSRGAEHIQYF
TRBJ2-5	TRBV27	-	CASSKREYQETQYF
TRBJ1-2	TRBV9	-	CASSVDRGQGYTF
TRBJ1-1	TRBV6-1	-	CASSELWDRVSPEAFF
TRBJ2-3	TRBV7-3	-	CASSPTSGRTDTQYF
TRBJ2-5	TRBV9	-	CASSVGGQLQETQYF
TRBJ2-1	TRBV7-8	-	CASSLSPSNEQFF
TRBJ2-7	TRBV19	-	CASSIKTATYEQYF
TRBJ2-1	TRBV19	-	CASSIEPGTGGNEQFF
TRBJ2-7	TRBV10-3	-	CAISESRLGTYEQYF
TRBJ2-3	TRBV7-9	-	CASSLARTGRTDTQYF
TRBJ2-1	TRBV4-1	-	CASSQQAGVAYNEQFF
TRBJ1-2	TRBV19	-	CASSLDRGYYGYTF
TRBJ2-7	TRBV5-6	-	CASSLGLAGRIPYEQYF
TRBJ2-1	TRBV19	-	CASSIDISYNEQFF
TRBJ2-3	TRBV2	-	CASSEFLASGADTQYF
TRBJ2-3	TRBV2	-	CASSDGLGDTQYF
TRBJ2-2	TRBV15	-	CATSRDLAQPGELFF
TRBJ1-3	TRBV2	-	CASSEDSSGNTIYF
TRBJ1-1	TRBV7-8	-	CASSSTVNTEAFF
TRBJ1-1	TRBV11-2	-	CASSSKGTEIYTEAFF
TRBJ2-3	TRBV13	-	CASSSEGLAGGMDTQYF
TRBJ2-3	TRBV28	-	CASSSQSGSGTDTQYF
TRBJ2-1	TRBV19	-	CASSIRGLASQFF
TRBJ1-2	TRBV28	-	CASSPLIGGPYGYTF
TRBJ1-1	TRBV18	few	CASSPEGSSPLNTEAFF
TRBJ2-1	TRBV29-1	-	CSVEGRDRYNEQFF
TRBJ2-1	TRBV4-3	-	CASSQDLAGGRFEQFF
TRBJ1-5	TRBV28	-	CASSSEKGPQHF